The rows below give T cell receptor beta chains drawn from one sample of a study of cytomegalovirus exposure and HLA in healthy donors. The method was immunoSEQ multiplex PCR; TCRdb's version includes in-frame clones alone and lacks a portion of them. The repertoire includes about 150,000 clones, around a tenth of them detected once, and approximately 1.8% sits in the top ten. Input material: PBMCs. The receptor set was obtained from a male donor in good health and CMV-seronegative. Each CDR3 is given with its conserved first and last residue. The D gene is left open where the match is weak. Size values are once, few and many counts, or a class for expanded clones, and some rows have none.

few	TRBD1	TRBV7-2	TRBJ1-5	CASSGGQGGNQPQHF	TGTGCCAGCAGCGGGGGACAGGGCGGGAATCAGCCCCAGCATTTT
-	-	TRBV11-2	TRBJ2-3	CASSLEWGSTDTQYF	TGTGCCAGCAGCTTAGAGTGGGGCAGCACAGATACGCAGTATTTT
few	-	TRBV28	TRBJ1-2	CASSTSGRPEWHGYTF	TGTGCCAGCAGTACCTCGGGGAGGCCTGAGTGGCATGGCTACACCTTC
few	-	TRBV19	TRBJ1-4	CASSRRQSIRATNEKLFF	TGCGCCAGTAGTAGACGACAGAGCATTCGGGCAACTAATGAAAAACTGTTTTTT
-	TRBD1	TRBV6-6	TRBJ1-2	CASSWGQGARDGYTF	TGTGCCAGCAGCTGGGGACAGGGGGCGCGGGATGGCTACACCTTC
-	-	TRBV7-9	TRBJ1-2	CASSLGTGSSLSGSYGYTF	TGTGCCAGCAGCTTAGGCACCGGGAGTTCCCTTTCCGGGTCCTATGGCTACACCTTC
-	-	TRBV4-2	TRBJ2-7	CASSQLSEGGAGDEQYF	TGTGCCAGCAGCCAGCTCTCGGAGGGGGGGGCGGGGGACGAGCAGTACTTC
-	-	TRBV7-9	TRBJ1-2	CASSLIDSSRVRSYGYTF	TGTGCCAGCAGCTTAATCGACAGCTCCCGAGTCAGGAGCTATGGCTACACCTTC
-	TRBD1	TRBV4-1	TRBJ2-7	CASSESPGTGTYEQYF	TGCGCCAGCAGTGAGAGCCCCGGGACAGGGACCTACGAGCAGTACTTC
-	-	TRBV2	TRBJ2-1	CASSRKVAGQEQFF	TGTGCCAGCTCTCGAAAGGTAGCGGGACAGGAGCAGTTCTTC
-	TRBD2	TRBV19	TRBJ2-7	CASSPLTTSGEGEQYF	TGTGCCAGTAGTCCTCTGACCACTAGCGGAGAGGGCGAGCAGTACTTC
few	TRBD2	TRBV7-2	TRBJ2-5	CASSPGLAGETQYF	TGTGCCAGCAGCCCGGGACTAGCGGGAGAGACCCAGTACTTC
-	-	TRBV7-3	TRBJ1-2	CASSPPGLGRYGYTF	TGTGCCAGCAGCCCTCCGGGATTGGGCCGCTATGGCTACACCTTC
-	-	TRBV25-1	TRBJ2-7	CASKPPTGYEQYF	TGTGCCAGTAAGCCCCCTACGGGCTACGAGCAGTACTTC
-	TRBD2	TRBV18	TRBJ2-7	CASSEAGTPSYEQYF	TGTGCCAGCTCAGAAGCGGGGACCCCCTCCTACGAGCAGTACTTC
-	-	TRBV2	TRBJ1-1	CASSDDSEAFF	TGTGCCAGCAGCGACGACAGTGAAGCTTTCTTT
-	-	TRBV5-6	TRBJ2-5	CASSFYAGRETQYF	TGTGCCAGCAGCTTTTATGCGGGCCGAGAGACCCAGTACTTC
few	TRBD1	TRBV28	TRBJ1-1	CASSNRGLNTEAFF	TGTGCCAGCAGTAACAGGGGGTTGAACACTGAAGCTTTCTTT
-	TRBD1	TRBV27	TRBJ2-3	CASGDRGLTDTQYF	TGTGCCAGTGGGGACAGGGGGCTCACAGATACGCAGTATTTT
few	TRBD1	TRBV5-1	TRBJ2-6	CASSFGQGELSGANVLTF	TGCGCCAGCAGCTTTGGTCAGGGGGAACTTTCTGGGGCCAACGTCCTGACTTTC
few	-	TRBV19	TRBJ1-1	CASRETALMNTEAFF	TGTGCCAGTAGGGAGACAGCTCTAATGAACACTGAAGCTTTCTTT
-	-	TRBV4-3	TRBJ2-1	CASSQDRGHYSYNEQFF	TGCGCCAGCAGCCAAGATCGTGGACATTACTCCTACAATGAGCAGTTCTTC
-	TRBD1	TRBV19	TRBJ1-2	CASSRTGGNYGYTF	TGTGCCAGTAGCCGGACAGGGGGAAACTATGGCTACACCTTC
few	-	TRBV6-5	TRBJ2-3	CASSYGDMRTDTQYF	TGTGCCAGCAGTTACGGAGATATGAGGACAGATACGCAGTATTTT
few	-	TRBV7-8	TRBJ2-7	CASSLRGDSGSYEQYF	TGTGCCAGCAGTCTAAGGGGCGACTCTGGCTCCTACGAGCAGTACTTC
-	TRBD1	TRBV29-1	TRBJ2-3	CSVTRGQGTTDTQYF	TGCAGCGTTACTAGAGGACAGGGCACGACAGATACGCAGTATTTT
few	-	TRBV27	TRBJ2-3	CATGRAGRDTDTQYF	TGTGCCACCGGAAGGGCGGGACGGGACACAGATACGCAGTATTTT
-	-	TRBV4-2	TRBJ2-1	CASSQDLASVGYNEQFF	TGTGCCAGCAGCCAAGATTTGGCTAGCGTTGGTTACAATGAGCAGTTCTTC
few	TRBD1	TRBV27	TRBJ1-5	CASSWGQGIQPQHF	TGTGCCAGCAGTTGGGGACAGGGGATTCAGCCCCAGCATTTT
-	-	TRBV10-3	TRBJ1-1	CAISLGGNTEAFF	TGTGCCATCAGCCTAGGGGGTAACACTGAAGCTTTCTTT
few	-	TRBV9	TRBJ2-7	CASSPGLSYEQYF	TGTGCCAGCAGCCCAGGCCTCTCCTACGAGCAGTACTTC
few	TRBD1	TRBV19	TRBJ1-5	CASGTETTWGNQPQHF	TGTGCCAGCGGGACAGAAACCACCTGGGGCAATCAGCCCCAGCATTTT
few	TRBD2	TRBV11-2	TRBJ2-2	CASSYSSGSVAGELFF	TGTGCCAGCAGCTATTCTAGCGGGTCGGTCGCCGGGGAGCTGTTTTTT
few	-	TRBV2	TRBJ1-2	CASSTTESQTGGNTF	TGTGCCAGCAGTACGACAGAATCTCAAACCGGGGGGAACACCTTC
few	-	TRBV28	TRBJ2-7	CASSETTGERPYEQYF	TGTGCCAGCAGCGAAACTACAGGCGAGAGGCCCTACGAGCAGTACTTC
-	TRBD1	TRBV5-6	TRBJ2-1	CASRRQGGSNEQFF	TGTGCCAGCAGAAGACAGGGCGGAAGCAATGAGCAGTTCTTC
-	-	TRBV5-5	TRBJ1-5	CASSPTGGNQPQHF	TGTGCCAGCAGCCCGACAGGTGGCAATCAGCCCCAGCATTTT
once	-	TRBV7-3	TRBJ2-2	CASTHPGAGELFF	TGTGCCAGCACCCACCCGGGGGCCGGGGAGCTGTTTTTT
-	-	TRBV7-2	TRBJ2-7	CASSLGLGYEQYF	TGTGCCAGCAGCTTAGGACTAGGCTACGAGCAGTACTTC
few	-	TRBV7-9	TRBJ1-4	CASSLWEANEKLFF	TGTGCCAGCAGCTTATGGGAGGCTAATGAAAAACTGTTTTTT
-	TRBD2	TRBV7-2	TRBJ2-1	CASSSAGGRNEQFF	TGTGCCAGCAGTTCAGCGGGGGGGCGAAATGAGCAGTTCTTC
-	TRBD2	TRBV4-3	TRBJ2-3	CASSQDRLAGARDTQYF	TGCGCCAGCAGCCAAGATCGGCTAGCGGGGGCTCGAGATACGCAGTATTTT
-	-	TRBV28	TRBJ2-2	CASTLTGIAGELFF	TGTGCCAGCACCCTCACCGGGATCGCCGGGGAGCTGTTTTTT
-	TRBD1	TRBV9	TRBJ1-6	CASSPQGAGGTHSPLHF	TGTGCCAGCAGCCCTCAAGGTGCAGGGGGCACCCATTCACCCCTCCACTTT
few	TRBD1	TRBV27	TRBJ2-7	CASSLQPGGYEQYF	TGTGCCAGCAGTTTACAACCAGGGGGCTACGAGCAGTACTTC
-	TRBD2	TRBV19	TRBJ2-1	CASSILAGDYNEQFF	TGTGCCAGTAGTATATTAGCGGGGGATTACAATGAGCAGTTCTTC
few	TRBD1	TRBV5-1	TRBJ1-5	CASSLDGTGNQPQHF	TGCGCCAGCAGCCTAGACGGGACAGGGAATCAGCCCCAGCATTTT
few	TRBD2	TRBV2	TRBJ2-7	CASMELSGGSYDEQYF	TGTGCCAGCATGGAATTAAGCGGGGGCTCCTACGACGAGCAGTACTTC
-	-	TRBV9	TRBJ2-3	CASSVGADTQYF	TGTGCCAGCAGCGTAGGCGCAGATACGCAGTATTTT
-	TRBD2	TRBV2	TRBJ2-5	CASSEGLAGVETQYF	TGTGCCAGCAGTGAAGGACTAGCGGGGGTGGAGACCCAGTACTTC
-	TRBD2	TRBV5-1	TRBJ2-2	CASSLGLADTGELFF	TGCGCCAGCAGCTTGGGACTAGCGGACACCGGGGAGCTGTTTTTT
once	-	TRBV5-1	TRBJ1-2	CASSLEGYGYTF	TGCGCCAGCAGCCTTGAGGGCTATGGCTACACCTTC
few	TRBD1	TRBV25-1	TRBJ2-5	CASSASTGGPPKETQYF	TGTGCCAGCAGTGCCTCGACAGGGGGCCCTCCTAAAGAGACCCAGTACTTC
-	TRBD1	TRBV11-2	TRBJ1-5	CASSRQGNQPQHF	TGTGCCAGCAGCCGACAGGGAAATCAGCCCCAGCATTTT